This TCR beta chain is drawn from a study of early T cells in non-severe SARS-CoV-2 infection. The overall study: Sequenced material consisted of bulk RNA (from unsorted whole blood), and chains were unpaired. Study-wide results and limits: Reliance on VDJdb matching favored anti-spike CD8 responses; private and CD4 specificities were missed.

Trimming stripped 3 bases from V and 0 bases from J, with 9 bases between. CDR1 and CDR2 from the germline V gene are MGHRA and YSYEKL. The CDR3 has 16 residues. Comment on this clonotype: Its antigen remains unknown.

In the library, individual cDNA molecules carried attached unique molecular identifiers. From the 5' RACE reads, TCRdb called clonotypes with MiXCR, one entry per CDR3 protein. The sample shows around 60,000 distinct CDR3 sequences, around 11% of them seen only once. The starting material was whole blood, obtained at baseline. V usage is TRBV4-1 and J usage is TRBJ2-6, with D perhaps assigned TRBD1 or TRBD2 (5 bases each). The source of this sequence is an adult who was a healthcare worker with PCR-confirmed SARS-CoV-2 infection or an uninfected control (not recorded which). CDR3: CASSHPGTSGANVLTF. CDR3 bases: TGCGCCAGCAGCCATCCGGGGACCTCTGGGGCCAACGTCCTGACTTTC.